Included here is one T cell receptor beta chain sequence, with context. Its antigen remains unknown. This sample stems from a study of CD8 T cells in ankylosing spondylitis. The study's findings and limits: Previous work reported some of these motif variants in the synovial fluid and blood of reactive arthritis.

TCRdb reprocessed the 5' RACE reads via MiXCR and lists one record per CDR3 protein. The table records some 240,000 distinct CDR3 sequences, under 30% of them present only once. The CDR3 runs to 14 residues. V was shortened by 2 bases and J by 4 bases, with 9 bases between the two germline ends. CDR1 and CDR2 (germline): SGHTA, FQGTGA. The sample consisted of blood, either unsorted or a sorted T cell fraction (not recorded which). This chain joins TRBV7-3 and TRBJ2-1, with D possibly being TRBD2 (6 bases). The TCR was taken from a male donor with ankylosing spondylitis or in good health (not recorded which). CDR3 sequence reads: CASSLGREYNEQFF. The DNA of the CDR3 is TGTGCCAGCAGCTTAGGTCGGGAGTACAATGAGCAGTTCTTC. The entire variable domain, with the rest obtained from reference TRBV7-3 and TRBJ2-1, is as follows: GAGVSQTPSNKVTEKGKYVELRCDPISGHTALYWYRQSLGQGPEFLIYFQGTGAADDSGLPNDRFFAVRPEGSVSTLKIQRTERGDSAVYLCASSLGREYNEQFFGPGTRLTVL.